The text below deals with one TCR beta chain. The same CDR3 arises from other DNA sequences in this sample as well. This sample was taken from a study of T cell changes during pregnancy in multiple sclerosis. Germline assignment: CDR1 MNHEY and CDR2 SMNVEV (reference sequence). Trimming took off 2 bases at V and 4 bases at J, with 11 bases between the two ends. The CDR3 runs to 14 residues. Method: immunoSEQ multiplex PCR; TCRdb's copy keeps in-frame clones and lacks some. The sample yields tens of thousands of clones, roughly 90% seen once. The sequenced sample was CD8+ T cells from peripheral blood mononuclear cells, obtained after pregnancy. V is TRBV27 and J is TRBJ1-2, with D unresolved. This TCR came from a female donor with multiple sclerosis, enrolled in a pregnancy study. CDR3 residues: CASSLSGPIYGYTF. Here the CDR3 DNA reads TGTGCCAGCAGTTTAAGCGGACCGATCTATGGCTACACCTTC.